This TCR beta chain was obtained from a study of OX40 agonist ivuxolimab in advanced cancers. The table came from immunoSEQ multiplex PCR; TCRdb's copy has only in-frame clones and leaves some out. The top ten clones hold approximately 12% of a sample with more than 9,000 clones, roughly 71% of them seen once. Trimming stripped 3 bases from V and 3 bases from J, with 24 bases between. The CDR3 contains 18 residues. Germline lookup yields CDR1 SGDLS and CDR2 YYNGEE. Specimen: CD4+ or CD8+ T cells sorted from blood, collected in a trial of the OX40 agonist ivuxolimab. J is TRBJ1-1 and V is TRBV9; tentative D call: TRBD1 (6 bases). This clonotype was sampled from an adult with an advanced solid tumor such as melanoma, head and neck, liver or kidney cancer. Written as DNA, the CDR3 is TGTGCCAGCAGCGCCACGGACACGCCAAGGGGGGCGGACACTGAAGCTTTCTTT. It codes for CASSATDTPRGADTEAFF.